Listed below are T cell receptor beta chains from one sample, sequenced in a study of cytomegalovirus exposure and HLA in healthy donors. Method: immunoSEQ multiplex PCR; TCRdb's copy keeps in-frame clones and lacks some. The repertoire has 130,000 to 150,000 clones, around 85% of them found once; the top ten carry roughly 2.9%. Material: PBMCs. Source of these receptors: a woman aged 30 to 39 in good health and CMV-seronegative. Both conserved end residues are part of each CDR3. The order of the fields is clone size, J gene, V gene, D gene, CDR3 protein, CDR3 DNA. D genes are given only for firm matches. Only part of the rows carry a size: once, few, many, or a class if the clone is expanded.

abundance: NA; j_gene: TRBJ1-1; v_gene: TRBV6-5; d_gene: NA; CDR3aa: CASSYSGGEAFF; CDR3nt: TGTGCCAGCAGTTACTCGGGGGGAGAAGCTTTCTTT
abundance: many; j_gene: TRBJ1-5; v_gene: TRBV4-3; d_gene: TRBD1; CDR3aa: CASSRGTGGNQPQHF; CDR3nt: TGCGCCAGCAGCCGGGGGACAGGGGGGAATCAGCCCCAGCATTTT
abundance: NA; j_gene: TRBJ2-1; v_gene: TRBV10-3; d_gene: TRBD2; CDR3aa: CAIRSGSSYNEQFF; CDR3nt: TGTGCCATCAGAAGCGGGAGCTCTTACAATGAGCAGTTCTTC
abundance: NA; j_gene: TRBJ1-6; v_gene: TRBV30; d_gene: NA; CDR3aa: CACQGTPGGNSPLHF; CDR3nt: TGTGCCTGCCAGGGGACCCCCGGCGGAAATTCACCCCTCCACTTT
abundance: few; j_gene: TRBJ2-5; v_gene: TRBV7-9; d_gene: NA; CDR3aa: CASSSTQGRGKETQYF; CDR3nt: TGTGCCAGCAGCTCCACTCAGGGGAGGGGGAAAGAGACCCAGTACTTC
abundance: NA; j_gene: TRBJ1-2; v_gene: TRBV6-5; d_gene: NA; CDR3aa: CASTSDSAIYGYTF; CDR3nt: TGTGCCAGCACCTCGGACAGCGCTATCTATGGCTACACCTTC
abundance: NA; j_gene: TRBJ1-1; v_gene: TRBV5-4; d_gene: NA; CDR3aa: CASSLGQMVSGLNTEAFF; CDR3nt: TGTGCCAGCAGCTTGGGACAGATGGTTAGCGGGTTGAACACTGAAGCTTTCTTT
abundance: NA; j_gene: TRBJ1-1; v_gene: TRBV19; d_gene: TRBD1; CDR3aa: CASSMRDRGAFF; CDR3nt: TGTGCCAGTAGTATGCGGGACAGGGGCGCTTTCTTT
abundance: NA; j_gene: TRBJ1-2; v_gene: TRBV27; d_gene: NA; CDR3aa: CASSLTYSAGRNYGYTF; CDR3nt: TGTGCCAGCAGTTTAACTTATTCGGCAGGGCGAAACTATGGCTACACCTTC
abundance: NA; j_gene: TRBJ1-2; v_gene: TRBV10-3; d_gene: TRBD1; CDR3aa: CAISDGTGGKGSGYTF; CDR3nt: TGTGCCATCAGCGACGGGACAGGGGGGAAAGGTTCTGGCTACACCTTC
abundance: NA; j_gene: TRBJ2-7; v_gene: TRBV10-3; d_gene: NA; CDR3aa: CAISVGRNYEQYF; CDR3nt: TGTGCCATCAGTGTGGGCAGGAACTACGAGCAGTACTTC
abundance: NA; j_gene: TRBJ1-1; v_gene: TRBV19; d_gene: TRBD1; CDR3aa: CASSGQGWTEAFF; CDR3nt: TGTGCCAGTAGCGGACAGGGGTGGACTGAAGCTTTCTTT
abundance: NA; j_gene: TRBJ1-4; v_gene: TRBV10-3; d_gene: NA; CDR3aa: CATSLRTANEKLFF; CDR3nt: TGTGCCACTTCCCTCCGGACAGCTAATGAAAAACTGTTTTTT
abundance: NA; j_gene: TRBJ1-5; v_gene: TRBV28; d_gene: NA; CDR3aa: CASSFPFQGGNQPQHF; CDR3nt: TGTGCCAGCAGTTTCCCCTTCCAGGGTGGCAATCAGCCCCAGCATTTT
abundance: once; j_gene: TRBJ1-6; v_gene: TRBV30; d_gene: TRBD1; CDR3aa: CAWSEGTVNSPLHF; CDR3nt: TGTGCCTGGAGTGAGGGGACAGTTAATTCACCCCTCCACTTT
abundance: NA; j_gene: TRBJ2-3; v_gene: TRBV11-2; d_gene: NA; CDR3aa: CATWAGTDTQYF; CDR3nt: TGTGCCACCTGGGCAGGCACAGATACGCAGTATTTT
abundance: few; j_gene: TRBJ1-4; v_gene: TRBV6-5; d_gene: NA; CDR3aa: CASSTYGEKLFF; CDR3nt: TGTGCCAGCAGCACTTACGGTGAAAAACTGTTTTTT
abundance: NA; j_gene: TRBJ2-3; v_gene: TRBV18; d_gene: NA; CDR3aa: CASSPLATDTQYF; CDR3nt: TGTGCCAGCTCACCCCTGGCAACAGATACGCAGTATTTT
abundance: few; j_gene: TRBJ2-1; v_gene: TRBV5-1; d_gene: NA; CDR3aa: CASTRQSSYNEQFF; CDR3nt: TGCGCCAGCACCCGACAGAGCTCCTACAATGAGCAGTTCTTC
abundance: NA; j_gene: TRBJ2-1; v_gene: TRBV30; d_gene: TRBD2; CDR3aa: CAWGRGEQFF; CDR3nt: TGTGCCTGGGGGCGGGGGGAGCAGTTCTTC
abundance: few; j_gene: TRBJ1-2; v_gene: TRBV11-2; d_gene: NA; CDR3aa: CASSQPGHLNYGYTF; CDR3nt: TGTGCCAGCAGTCAACCGGGACACCTTAACTATGGCTACACCTTC
abundance: NA; j_gene: TRBJ2-7; v_gene: TRBV5-1; d_gene: TRBD1; CDR3aa: CASSPPSGQGAYEQYF; CDR3nt: TGCGCCAGCAGTCCCCCCTCGGGACAGGGGGCCTACGAGCAGTACTTC
abundance: NA; j_gene: TRBJ2-1; v_gene: TRBV5-6; d_gene: TRBD2; CDR3aa: CASSLAQRLAGYNEQFF; CDR3nt: TGTGCCAGCAGCTTGGCCCAACGACTAGCGGGATACAATGAGCAGTTCTTC
abundance: NA; j_gene: TRBJ1-2; v_gene: TRBV30; d_gene: TRBD1; CDR3aa: CAWSVLGQGVGYTF; CDR3nt: TGTGCCTGGAGTGTACTCGGGCAGGGGGTCGGCTACACCTTC
abundance: few; j_gene: TRBJ2-1; v_gene: TRBV6-5; d_gene: TRBD2; CDR3aa: CASSKAGLSYNEQFF; CDR3nt: TGTGCCAGCAGCAAAGCGGGGTTGTCCTACAATGAGCAGTTCTTC
abundance: NA; j_gene: TRBJ1-5; v_gene: TRBV30; d_gene: NA; CDR3aa: CAWSVGVVNQPQHF; CDR3nt: TGTGCCTGGAGTGTAGGAGTGGTCAATCAGCCCCAGCATTTT
abundance: NA; j_gene: TRBJ1-5; v_gene: TRBV7-2; d_gene: NA; CDR3aa: CASSLGWGDSQPQHF; CDR3nt: TGTGCCAGCAGCTTAGGGTGGGGGGACTCTCAGCCCCAGCATTTT
abundance: few; j_gene: TRBJ1-3; v_gene: TRBV5-1; d_gene: NA; CDR3aa: CASSLAGGPSSGNTIYF; CDR3nt: TGCGCCAGCAGCTTGGCCGGGGGACCTTCCTCTGGAAACACCATATATTTT
abundance: NA; j_gene: TRBJ1-5; v_gene: TRBV7-2; d_gene: NA; CDR3aa: CASSLAREGVRQPQHF; CDR3nt: TGTGCCAGCAGCTTAGCACGTGAGGGGGTAAGGCAGCCCCAGCATTTT
abundance: NA; j_gene: TRBJ1-6; v_gene: TRBV7-8; d_gene: NA; CDR3aa: CASSFAEGPREYSPLHF; CDR3nt: TGTGCCAGCAGCTTTGCGGAGGGGCCAAGGGAGTATTCACCCCTCCACTTT
abundance: NA; j_gene: TRBJ2-7; v_gene: TRBV19; d_gene: TRBD2; CDR3aa: CASSIRYGGLEQYF; CDR3nt: TGTGCCAGTAGTATCCGATACGGGGGACTAGAGCAGTACTTC
abundance: NA; j_gene: TRBJ1-6; v_gene: TRBV6-6; d_gene: NA; CDR3aa: CASSYAGQLNSPLHF; CDR3nt: TGTGCCAGCAGTTACGCAGGACAACTAAATTCACCCCTCCACTTT
abundance: NA; j_gene: TRBJ2-4; v_gene: TRBV4-1; d_gene: TRBD2; CDR3aa: CASSQDELAGGGAKNIQYF; CDR3nt: TGCGCCAGCAGCCAAGATGAGCTAGCGGGAGGGGGAGCCAAAAACATTCAGTACTTC
abundance: NA; j_gene: TRBJ2-7; v_gene: TRBV19; d_gene: TRBD1; CDR3aa: CASSPDRGRLAGYYEQYF; CDR3nt: TGTGCCAGTAGTCCCGACAGGGGGCGGCTAGCCGGATACTACGAGCAGTACTTC
abundance: NA; j_gene: TRBJ2-1; v_gene: TRBV6-4; d_gene: NA; CDR3aa: CASSDESGGYNEQFF; CDR3nt: TGTGCCAGCAGTGACGAAAGCGGTGGCTACAATGAGCAGTTCTTC